This entry is about one TCR beta chain. The data were taken from a study of shared clonotypes between healthy human individuals. Clones were sequenced by immunoSEQ multiplex PCR, and TCRdb holds only the in-frame ones, with some missing. The table shows approximately 590,000 clones, with 95% to 96% occurring only once. Naive CD8 populations comprised CD45RO-negative cells positively selected for CCR7, excluding terminally differentiated effector memory CD45RA+ cells. The CDR3 runs to 14 residues. Trimming removed 0 bases at V and 4 bases at J, with 8 bases between. In germline, CDR1 is PRHDT, CDR2 FYEKMQ (reference sequence).

The chain couples TRBV13 to TRBJ2-3; D remains ambiguous. The origin of this receptor is a woman aged 30 to 39 in good health. The source material was naive CD8+ T cells sorted from blood. For the CDR3, the DNA is TGTGCCAGCAGCTTAGGTAGAATGCCAGATACGCAGTATTTT. The encoded protein is CASSLGRMPDTQYF.